This T cell receptor beta chain was identified in a study of blood T cells in healthy people across ages. Whole-study findings and limits: Higher naive T cell percentage went strongly together with higher TCR beta diversity.

The sample holds a few counts of this clonotype. Its antigen remains unidentified. The study isolated at least 6.5 million PBMCs from each sample. The germline V gene has CDR1 LGHDT and CDR2 YNNKEL (reference sequence). The CDR3 has 18 amino acids. V was pared by 0 bases and J by 4 bases, with 21 bases between. Through a sample-barcoded 5' primer and a J-beta primer mix, a second PCR was run for 7 to 11 cycles. A single record per CDR3 protein comes from TCRdb applying MiXCR to the 5' RACE reads. Of 1.5 million or so distinct CDR3 sequences listed, approximately 40% were seen once; the top ten hold roughly 7.7%.

The chain carries TRBV3-1 and TRBJ1-1; the D is unclear. The TCR comes from a woman in her late teens or twenties in good health. Source material: blood. CDR3 nucleotides: TGTGCCAGCAGCCAAGAATTAATAGTGGGGAGGGCTCCCACTGAAGCTTTCTTT. Its translation is CASSQELIVGRAPTEAFF. Supplemented by reference TRBV3-1 and TRBJ1-1, the full variable domain reads DTAVSQTPKYLVTQMGNDKSIKCEQNLGHDTMYWYKQDSKKFLKIMFSYNNKELIINETVPNRFSPKSPDKAHLNLHINSLELGDSAVYFCASSQELIVGRAPTEAFFGQGTRLTVV.